This T cell receptor (beta chain) was profiled in a study of T cells in Graves' hyperthyroidism and ophthalmopathy (dated by TCRdb to the late 2010s). For context, the study as a whole: Peripheral blood was sampled at the time of initial diagnosis, prior to any treatment. TCR V-J signatures able to tell the groups apart were searched for in a discovery cohort of more than 90 patients, of whom over 40 had Graves' ophthalmopathy and 57 had stable Graves' hyperthyroidism. Whether ophthalmopathy could be predicted prospectively was tested in an independent validation cohort made up of 18 hyperthyroidism patients plus 17 patients who later progressed to ophthalmopathy. The 100 discovery patients were divided at random into training and test sets in a 7:3 ratio. Thyroid tissue and blood T-cell repertoires from over 5 Graves' hyperthyroidism patients were also compared in the study. Following sampling, methimazole starting at 30 mg daily was given to hyperthyroidism patients, and high-dose intravenous methylprednisolone was given to ophthalmopathy patients. The paper describes TCR Vbeta CDR3 sequencing of about 140 peripheral blood samples, made up of roughly 40 ophthalmopathy patients, 70 to 75 hyperthyroidism patients and 17 progressor patients.

CDR1 and CDR2, per the germline V gene, are KGHDR and SFDVKD. The CDR3 covers 16 residues, taking in both the cysteine and the phenylalanine. Only the CDR3 DNA stays, 48 bases, in frame from base 1. V is shortened by 5 bases, J by 0 bases, and the region joining them spans 13 bases. This clonotype has at least ten counts. There is no known antigen for this receptor. Base qualities are not at hand, and no much larger clone is one base apart. In the ophthalmopathy patients, disease was moderately to severely active, with a Clinical Activity Score of 3 or more, a NOSPECS grade of 4 or more, and a duration of less than 3 months. Exclusion was applied to patients with uncontrolled infections, other autoimmune diseases, pregnancy or lactation. Diagnoses were established on the basis of clinical symptoms, serum thyroxine and TRAb, thyroid ultrasound, and orbital computed tomography. Ficoll-Paque density gradient centrifugation was used to isolate PBMCs from about 10 ml of fresh peripheral blood. Total RNA was extracted with Trizol reagent, and quality was checked on an Agilent 2100 Bioanalyzer.

The TCR beta CDR3 regions were amplified from the RNA transcripts. The first round of RT-PCR for the TCR CDR3 was performed with the HTBI primer set and the Qiagen OneStep RT-PCR kit. The libraries were constructed in a second round of multiplex PCR and then size-selected and purified. The libraries were sequenced on an Illumina HiSeq2000 using paired-end 100 bp reads. The paper's data handling went like this. SOAPnuke was used to process the raw data, removing reads that contained adapters or uncalled bases, had a mean Phred below 15, or lacked an exact match to the constant primer or identifier. High-quality paired reads were merged using COPE v1.2.5, and each unique nucleotide sequence was defined as a clonotype. Clonotypes were aligned to IMGT TRBV, TRBD and TRBJ reference segments using MiTCR v1.1. The analysis was restricted to V-J combinations with a frequency above 0.0001, which together covered 99.2% of the repertoires. A TCS score was defined as the ratio of F50 (clonal expansion) to E x V (chaos), with BLOSUM62-based TCRdist applied between CDR3 peptides within each V-J. Welch's t-statistics and random forest reduced several hundred V-J features to 13, which were used in a naive Bayes classifier (R e1071). The public reads were run again by TCRdb, first through fastp at Q25 and then through MiXCR, and only productive beta chains were kept. Every CDR3 protein is listed once, alongside the most common genes and DNA of its rows. None of the V and J calls come from the authors' own analysis; TCRdb made them. The sample table shows roughly 350,000 distinct CDR3 sequences, and around 15% are seen once. The ten most abundant clones make up roughly a fifth of the sample.

General findings and caveats noted by the study authors: Sample size was not statistically predetermined, and investigators were not blinded to group allocation. A model built on a 13 V-J signature distinguished ophthalmopathy from stable hyperthyroidism, reaching around 90% sensitivity and around 81% specificity in cross-validation and 80%/75% in testing. Most expanded thyroid clonotypes (frequency above 0.001) were also detected in blood, suggesting blood repertoires may reflect thyroid immune responses. In validation, the model predicted progression to ophthalmopathy a median of about 6.5 months before onset, with about 70% sensitivity and nearly 75% specificity.

Material for sequencing was blood. This receptor was taken from a woman between 25 and 40 years old with Graves' ophthalmopathy. The receptor chain draws on TRBV24-1 and TRBJ2-1; the D gene identity is not certain. The CDR3 region reads CATSGSWGSSYNEQFF. The DNA sequence is as follows: TGTGCCACCAGTGGTTCTTGGGGTAGCTCCTACAATGAGCAGTTCTTC.